What follows are 13 T cell receptor beta chains derived from one specimen sequenced in a study of blood T cell repertoires in COVID-19 (TCRdb year 2020). Library construction relied on the immunoSEQ multiplex PCR assay. Not all clones reach the TCRdb copy of this immuneACCESS table, which keeps in-frame sequences only. Checked studies attribute under half of the gap to unresolved V genes and leave the rest unexplained. In all, the sample holds roughly 160,000 clones, and 79% of those were seen once. The ten most abundant clones make up approximately 7.6% of the sample. Sequences were obtained from peripheral blood. The origin of the receptors is a woman in her sixties or seventies with COVID-19, enrolled during active disease.

This rearrangement joins TRBV11-3 to TRBJ2-1, with D possibly being TRBD1 (5 bases). V lost 2 bases and J 2 bases, leaving 10 bases between the germline ends. The CDR3 contains 15 residues. Germline values: CDR1 SGHNT, CDR2 YENEEA. DNA of the CDR3: TGTGCCAGCAGCTTATTAAAGGGGCCCTACAATGAGCAGTTCTTC. Protein: CASSLLKGPYNEQFF.

The chain carries TRBV19 and TRBJ2-2, with 7 bases lining up with TRBD2. This CDR3 is 16 amino acids long. J lost 5 bases, V lost 3 bases, and 9 bases had no gene match. CDR1 and CDR2 (germline): LNHDA, SQIVND (reference sequence). The CDR3 DNA is TGTGCCAGTAGTATGGTTAGGACTAGGCCGACCGGGGAGCTGTTTTTT. Protein product: CASSMVRTRPTGELFF.

The rearrangement uses TRBV24-1 and TRBJ1-6; 8 bases are a match to TRBD1. Trimming at V came to 10 bases and at J to 12 bases, leaving 7 bases not matched to a gene. The CDR3 loop spans 12 amino acids. CDR1 is KGHDR and CDR2 is SFDVKD in the germline V gene. The CDR3 DNA sequence: TGTGCCACAGGACAGGGCGTTCTACCCCTCCACTTT. It is translated as CATGQGVLPLHF.

The gene calls are TRBV5-1 and TRBJ2-2; 10 nucleotides match TRBD1. Germline V gives CDR1 SGHRS, CDR2 YFSETQ. This CDR3 is built from 14 residues. With 4 bases clipped from V and 7 bases from J, the junction kept 4 bases outside the gene matches. The CDR3 loop reads CASSQTGGVGELFF. The CDR3 nucleotides read TGCGCCAGCAGCCAGACAGGGGGCGTCGGGGAGCTGTTTTTT.

V gene TRBV28 combines with J gene TRBJ1-5, with a tentative D call TRBD1 (5 bases). This CDR3 comprises 14 residues. CDR1 MDHEN and CDR2 SYDVKM come from the germline V gene. Trimming removed 5 bases from V and 1 base from J, with 9 bases in between. The CDR3: CASSLAGSNQPQHF. The CDR3, as DNA: TGTGCCAGCAGTCTGGCAGGGAGCAATCAGCCCCAGCATTTT.

The rearrangement joins TRBV6-4 to TRBJ2-3, with 12 bases matching TRBD1. The J segment lost 2 bases and the V segment lost 5 bases, leaving 5 bases of the junction unmatched. CDR1 MRHNA and CDR2 SNTAGT come from the germline V gene. The CDR3 totals 16 residues. The CDR3 here is CASSKGTGGDTDTQYF. CDR3 in DNA: TGTGCCAGCAGTAAGGGGACAGGGGGCGACACAGATACGCAGTATTTT.

The chain has TRBV5-6 and TRBJ1-3, with D perhaps matching TRBD1 (6 bases). The CDR3 sequence is 15 residues long. From germline, CDR1 is SGHDT and CDR2 YYEEEE. Trimming cost V 1 base and J 2 bases, with 10 bases left between them. The CDR3 reads CASSLQGTTGNTIYF. DNA of the CDR3: TGTGCCAGCAGCTTGCAAGGGACAACTGGAAACACCATATATTTT.

This rearrangement joins TRBV27 to TRBJ2-3, with unresolved D. Germline values: CDR1 MNHEY, CDR2 SMNVEV (reference sequence). Trimming removed 0 bases from V and 2 bases from J, with 9 bases in between. The CDR3 is 15 residues long. CDR3 sequence reads: CASSLSSPSTDTQYF. In nucleotides, the CDR3 is TGTGCCAGCAGTTTATCGAGTCCGTCCACAGATACGCAGTATTTT.

The CDR3 is CATSDPTSGRFNEQFF. CDR3 sequence (DNA): TGTGCCACCAGTGACCCGACTAGCGGGAGATTCAATGAGCAGTTCTTC. This chain joins TRBV24-1 and TRBJ2-1, with 12 bases lining up with TRBD2. The trim removed 4 bases at V and 6 bases at J, leaving 6 bases unmatched. Germline V gene lookup returns CDR1 KGHDR and CDR2 SFDVKD. The CDR3 is 16 amino acids.

CDR3 amino acids: CSAPGGGEQYV. The CDR3 nucleotides are TGCAGTGCCCCGGGAGGGGGTGAGCAGTACGTC. The rearrangement joins TRBV20-1 to TRBJ2-7; 8 bases line up with TRBD2. The CDR3 consists of 11 residues. Looked up from germline, CDR1 is DFQATT and CDR2 is SNEGSKA (reference sequence). V dropped 6 bases and J dropped 7; count of bases not matched to a gene: 5.

This clone is a singleton in its sample. The chain combines TRBV9 with TRBJ2-1, with D perhaps matching TRBD2 (6 bases). This CDR3 is 13 amino acids long. CDR1 is SGDLS and CDR2 is YYNGEE in the germline V gene. Trimming pared 0 bases from V and 10 bases from J, leaving 11 bases between. The CDR3 spells CASSVGDWGEQFF. The CDR3 nucleotides read TGTGCCAGCAGCGTAGGGGACTGGGGGGAGCAGTTCTTC.

This chain links TRBV12-3 or TRBV12-4 with TRBJ2-2; D perhaps matches TRBD1 (5 bases). CDR3 length equals 13 residues. With 3 bases removed from V and 7 bases from J, the gap between germline ends came to 9 bases. The CDR3 DNA reads as TGTGCCAGCAGTTTTAGGGGTGACGGGGAGCTGTTTTTT. Protein: CASSFRGDGELFF.

DNA of the CDR3: TGTGCCAGCAGCTCGACAGGGTACGAGCAGTACTTC. It yields the protein CASSSTGYEQYF. The chain couples TRBV7-2 to TRBJ2-7; 7 nucleotides align to TRBD1. CDR1 and CDR2 from the germline V gene are SGHTA and FQGNSA. The CDR3 is made up of 12 amino acids. V shed 4 bases and J 4 bases; nucleotides not matched to a gene: 1.